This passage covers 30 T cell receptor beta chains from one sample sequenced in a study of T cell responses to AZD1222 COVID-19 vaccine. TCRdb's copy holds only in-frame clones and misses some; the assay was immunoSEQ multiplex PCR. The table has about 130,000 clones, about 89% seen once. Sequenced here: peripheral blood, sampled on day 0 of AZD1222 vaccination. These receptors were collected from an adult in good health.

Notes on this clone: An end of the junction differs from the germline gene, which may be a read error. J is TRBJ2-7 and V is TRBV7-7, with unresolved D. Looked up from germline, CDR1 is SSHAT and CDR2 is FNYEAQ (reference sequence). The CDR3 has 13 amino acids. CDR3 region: CASSLADSYEQYF. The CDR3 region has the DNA TGTGCTAGCAGCTTAGCCGACTCCTACGAGCAGTACTTC.

The CDR3 DNA sequence: TGTGCCAGCAGGAGGGACAGGGGGAATGCCGGGGAGCTGTTTTTT. Its translation: CASRRDRGNAGELFF. The rearrangement uses TRBV9 and TRBJ2-2; 11 bases are a match to TRBD1. This CDR3 has 15 amino acids. Looked up from germline, CDR1 is SGDLS and CDR2 is YYNGEE. After removal of 5 bases from V and 6 bases from J, the junction contained 6 bases not matched to a gene.

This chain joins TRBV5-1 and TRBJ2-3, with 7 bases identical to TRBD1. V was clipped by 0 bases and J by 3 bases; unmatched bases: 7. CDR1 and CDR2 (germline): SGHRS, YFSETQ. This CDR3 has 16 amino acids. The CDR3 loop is CASSLVGGISTDTQYF. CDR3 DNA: TGCGCCAGCAGCTTGGTAGGGGGCATAAGTACAGATACGCAGTATTTT.

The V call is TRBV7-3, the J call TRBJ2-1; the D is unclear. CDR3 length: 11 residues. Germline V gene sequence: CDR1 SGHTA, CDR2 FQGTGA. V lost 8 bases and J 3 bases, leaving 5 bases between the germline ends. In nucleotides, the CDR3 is TGTGCCAGCGGCAACTACAATGAGCAGTTCTTC. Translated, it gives CASGNYNEQFF.

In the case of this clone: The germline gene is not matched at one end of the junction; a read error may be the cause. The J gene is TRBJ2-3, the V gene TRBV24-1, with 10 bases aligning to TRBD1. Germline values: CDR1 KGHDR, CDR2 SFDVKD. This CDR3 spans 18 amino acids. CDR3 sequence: CVTSDKGDRGHRGDTQYF. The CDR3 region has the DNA TGTGTCACCAGTGACAAAGGGGACAGGGGCCATAGGGGAGATACGCAGTATTTT.

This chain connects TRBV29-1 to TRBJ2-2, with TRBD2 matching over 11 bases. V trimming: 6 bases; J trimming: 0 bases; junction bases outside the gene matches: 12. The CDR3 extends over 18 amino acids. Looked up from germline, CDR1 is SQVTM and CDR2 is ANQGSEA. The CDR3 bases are TGCAGCGTGATCGGGACTAGCGGTACTATCGCGAACACCGGGGAGCTGTTTTTT. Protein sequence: CSVIGTSGTIANTGELFF.

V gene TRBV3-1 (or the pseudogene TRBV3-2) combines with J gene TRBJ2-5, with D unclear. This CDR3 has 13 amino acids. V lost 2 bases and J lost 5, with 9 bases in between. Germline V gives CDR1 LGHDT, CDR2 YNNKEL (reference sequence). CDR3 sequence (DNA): TGTGCCAGCAGCCAAATCAGTAGGGAGACCCAGTACTTC. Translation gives CASSQISRETQYF.

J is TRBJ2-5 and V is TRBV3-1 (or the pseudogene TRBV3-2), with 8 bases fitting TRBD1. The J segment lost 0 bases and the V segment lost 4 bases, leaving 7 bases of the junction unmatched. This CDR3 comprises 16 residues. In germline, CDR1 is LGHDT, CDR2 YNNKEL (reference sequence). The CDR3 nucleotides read TGTGCCAGCAGCCTACGACAGGGGCCCTACCAAGAGACCCAGTACTTC. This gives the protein CASSLRQGPYQETQYF.

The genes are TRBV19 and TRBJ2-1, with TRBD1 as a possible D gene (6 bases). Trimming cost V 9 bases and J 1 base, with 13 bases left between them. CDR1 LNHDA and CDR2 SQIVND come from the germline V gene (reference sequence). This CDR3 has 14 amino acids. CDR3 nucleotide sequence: TGTGCCAGCTCCAGGGGAAGATCCTACAATGAGCAGTTCTTC. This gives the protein CASSRGRSYNEQFF. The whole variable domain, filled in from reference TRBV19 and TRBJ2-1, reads DGGITQSPKYLFRKEGQNVTLSCEQNLNHDAMYWYRQDPGQGLRLIYYSQIVNDFQKGDIAEGYSVSREKKESFPLTVTSAQKNPTAFYLCASSRGRSYNEQFFGPGTRLTVL.

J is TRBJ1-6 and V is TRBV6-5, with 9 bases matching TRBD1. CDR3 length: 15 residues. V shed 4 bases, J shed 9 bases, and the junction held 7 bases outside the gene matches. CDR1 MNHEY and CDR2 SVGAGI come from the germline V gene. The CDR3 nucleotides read TGTGCCAGCAGTTTGGAAGGGACAGGGATTTCACCCCTCCACTTT. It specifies CASSLEGTGISPLHF.

This CDR3 reads CATSDSTPGQGLGEQYF. In nucleotides, the CDR3 is TGTGCCACCAGTGACAGTACCCCGGGACAGGGACTTGGCGAGCAGTACTTC. This chain joins TRBV24-1 and TRBJ2-7; 9 nucleotides align to TRBD1. The CDR3 is made up of 17 amino acids. V lost 4 bases to trimming and J lost 6 bases; unmatched junction nucleotides: 15. Germline V gene lookup returns CDR1 KGHDR and CDR2 SFDVKD.

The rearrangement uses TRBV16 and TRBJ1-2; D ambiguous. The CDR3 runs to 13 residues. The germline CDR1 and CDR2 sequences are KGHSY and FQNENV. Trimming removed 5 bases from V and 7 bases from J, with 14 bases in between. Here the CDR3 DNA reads TGTGCCAGCAGCTCTGGAGACACTCTTGGCTACACCTTC. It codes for CASSSGDTLGYTF.

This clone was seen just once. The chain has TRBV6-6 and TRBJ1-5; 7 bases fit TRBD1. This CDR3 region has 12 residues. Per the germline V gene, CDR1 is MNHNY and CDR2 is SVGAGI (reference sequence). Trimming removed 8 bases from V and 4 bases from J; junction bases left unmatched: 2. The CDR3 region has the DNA TGTGCCAGCCGGACAGGAAATCAGCCCCAGCATTTT. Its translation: CASRTGNQPQHF.

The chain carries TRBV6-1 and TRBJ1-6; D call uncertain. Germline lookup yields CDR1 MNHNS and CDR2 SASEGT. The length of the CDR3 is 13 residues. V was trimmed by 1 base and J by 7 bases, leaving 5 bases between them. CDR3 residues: CASSEDPNSPLHF. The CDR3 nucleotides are TGTGCCAGCAGTGAAGATCCAAATTCACCCCTCCACTTT.

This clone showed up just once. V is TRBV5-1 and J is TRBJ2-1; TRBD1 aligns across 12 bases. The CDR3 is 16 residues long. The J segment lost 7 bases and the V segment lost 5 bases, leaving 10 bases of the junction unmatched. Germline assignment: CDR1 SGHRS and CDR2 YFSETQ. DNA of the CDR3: TGCGCCAGCAGGTCTACCGGGACAGGGGGCGGAAATGAGCAGTTCTTC. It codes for CASRSTGTGGGNEQFF.

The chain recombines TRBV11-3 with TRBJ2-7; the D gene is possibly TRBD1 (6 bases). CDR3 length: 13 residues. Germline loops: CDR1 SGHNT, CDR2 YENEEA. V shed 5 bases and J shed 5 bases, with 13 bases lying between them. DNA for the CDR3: TGTGCCAGCAGCCTCGCAGGGGTCCACGAGCAGTACTTC. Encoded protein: CASSLAGVHEQYF.

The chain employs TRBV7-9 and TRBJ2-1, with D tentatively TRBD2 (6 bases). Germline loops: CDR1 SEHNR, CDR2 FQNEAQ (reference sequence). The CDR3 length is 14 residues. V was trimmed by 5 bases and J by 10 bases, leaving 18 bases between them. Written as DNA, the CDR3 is TGTGCCAGCAGCGTCTCTAGCGTACCCGCGGAGCAGTTCTTC. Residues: CASSVSSVPAEQFF.

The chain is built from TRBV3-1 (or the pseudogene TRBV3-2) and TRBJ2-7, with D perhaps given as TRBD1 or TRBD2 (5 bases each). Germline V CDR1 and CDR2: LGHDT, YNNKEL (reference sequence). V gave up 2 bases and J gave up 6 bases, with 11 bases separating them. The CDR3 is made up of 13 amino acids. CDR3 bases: TGTGCCAGCAGCCAAAAGCCTGGGACCGAGCAGTACTTC. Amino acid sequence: CASSQKPGTEQYF.

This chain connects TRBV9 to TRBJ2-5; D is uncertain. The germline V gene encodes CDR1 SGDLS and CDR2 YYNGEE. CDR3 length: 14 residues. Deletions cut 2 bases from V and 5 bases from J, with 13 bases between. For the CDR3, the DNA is TGTGCCAGCAGCGTCTGGCCGGAACGGGAGACCCAGTACTTC. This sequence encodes CASSVWPERETQYF.

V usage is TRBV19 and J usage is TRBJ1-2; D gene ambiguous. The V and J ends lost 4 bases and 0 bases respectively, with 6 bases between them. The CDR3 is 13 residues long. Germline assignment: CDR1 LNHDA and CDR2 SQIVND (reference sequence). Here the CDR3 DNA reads TGTGCCAGTAGTACCAGTCCTAACTATGGCTACACCTTC. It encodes CASSTSPNYGYTF.

CDR3 amino acids: CASSQRQNSPLHF. The CDR3 coding sequence is TGTGCCAGCAGCCAAAGGCAAAATTCACCCCTCCACTTT. The chain has TRBV4-2 and TRBJ1-6; D is unclear. The germline V and J ends were trimmed by 2 bases and 7 bases, with 6 bases remaining between them. The CDR3 covers 13 residues. CDR1 and CDR2 (germline): LGHNA, YNFKEQ.

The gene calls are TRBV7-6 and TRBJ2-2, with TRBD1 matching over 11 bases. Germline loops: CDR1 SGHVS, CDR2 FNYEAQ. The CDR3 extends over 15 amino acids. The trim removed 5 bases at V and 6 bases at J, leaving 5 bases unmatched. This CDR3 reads CASSRRGQGAGELFF. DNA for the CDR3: TGTGCCAGCAGCCGGCGGGGACAGGGGGCCGGGGAGCTGTTTTTT. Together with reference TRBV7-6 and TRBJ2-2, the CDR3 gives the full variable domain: GAGVSQSPRYKVTKRGQDVALRCDPISGHVSLYWYRQALGQGPEFLTYFNYEAQQDKSGLPNDRFSAERPEGSISTLTIQRTEQRDSAMYRCASSRRGQGAGELFFGEGSRLTVL.

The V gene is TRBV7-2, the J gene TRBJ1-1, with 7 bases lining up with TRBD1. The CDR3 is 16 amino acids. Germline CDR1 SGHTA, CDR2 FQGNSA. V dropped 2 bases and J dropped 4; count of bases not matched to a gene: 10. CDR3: CASSLPPTGRTTEAFF. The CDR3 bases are TGTGCCAGCAGCTTACCCCCGACAGGGAGGACCACTGAAGCTTTCTTT.

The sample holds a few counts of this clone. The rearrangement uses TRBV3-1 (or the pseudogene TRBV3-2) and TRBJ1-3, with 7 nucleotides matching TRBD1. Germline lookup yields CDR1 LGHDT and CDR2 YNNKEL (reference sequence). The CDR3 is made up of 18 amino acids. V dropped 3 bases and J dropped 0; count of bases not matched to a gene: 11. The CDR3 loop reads CASSQGIPTGYSGNTIYF. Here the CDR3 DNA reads TGTGCCAGCAGCCAGGGGATTCCGACAGGGTACTCTGGAAACACCATATATTTT.

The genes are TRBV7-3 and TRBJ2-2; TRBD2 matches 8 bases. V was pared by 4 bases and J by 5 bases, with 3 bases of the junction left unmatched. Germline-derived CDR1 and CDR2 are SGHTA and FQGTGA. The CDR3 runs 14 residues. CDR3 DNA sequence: TGTGCCAGCAGCTCCTCGGGGGGGACCGGGGAGCTGTTTTTT. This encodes CASSSSGGTGELFF.

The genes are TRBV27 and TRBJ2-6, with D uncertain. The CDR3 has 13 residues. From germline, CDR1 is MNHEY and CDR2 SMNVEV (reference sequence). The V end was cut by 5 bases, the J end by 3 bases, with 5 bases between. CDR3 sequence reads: CASSNRGANVLTF. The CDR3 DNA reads TGTGCCAGCAGTAACCGTGGGGCCAACGTCCTGACTTTC.

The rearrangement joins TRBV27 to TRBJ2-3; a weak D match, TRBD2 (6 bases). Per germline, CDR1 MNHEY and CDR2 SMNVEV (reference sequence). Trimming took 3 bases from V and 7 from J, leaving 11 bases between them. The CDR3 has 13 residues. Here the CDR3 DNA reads TGTGCCAGCAGTTTTGGGAGGATTTATACGCAGTATTTT. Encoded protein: CASSFGRIYTQYF.

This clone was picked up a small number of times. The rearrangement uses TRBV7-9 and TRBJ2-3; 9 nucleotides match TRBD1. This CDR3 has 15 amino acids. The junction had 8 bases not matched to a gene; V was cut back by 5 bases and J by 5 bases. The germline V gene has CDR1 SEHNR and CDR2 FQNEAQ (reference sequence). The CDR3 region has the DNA TGTGCCAGCAGCCACTACAGGGGGCTTAAAGATACGCAGTATTTT. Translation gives CASSHYRGLKDTQYF.

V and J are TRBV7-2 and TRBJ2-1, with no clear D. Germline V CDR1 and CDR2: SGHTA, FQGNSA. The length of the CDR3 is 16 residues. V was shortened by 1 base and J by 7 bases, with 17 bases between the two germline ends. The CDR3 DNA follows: TGTGCCAGCAGCTTAGACGGGTTAGCCCAACTAAATGAGCAGTTCTTC. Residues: CASSLDGLAQLNEQFF.

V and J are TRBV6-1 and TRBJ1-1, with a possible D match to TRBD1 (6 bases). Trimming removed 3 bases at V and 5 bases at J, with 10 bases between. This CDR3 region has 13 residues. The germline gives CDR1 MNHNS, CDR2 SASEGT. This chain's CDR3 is CASSDRGQTEAFF. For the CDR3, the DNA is TGTGCCAGCAGTGACAGGGGCCAGACTGAAGCTTTCTTT.